Below are 5 T cell receptor beta chains sequenced from a single sample in a study of blood T cell repertoires in COVID-19. Assay used: immunoSEQ multiplex PCR; TCRdb lists only in-frame clones, some missing. The data contain some 300,000 clones, roughly 90% of them singletons. Material for sequencing was PBMCs or T cells enriched from blood (not recorded which). These receptors all stem from a woman aged 35 to 49 who had recovered from COVID-19.

V is TRBV7-2 and J is TRBJ1-1, with 12 nucleotides matching TRBD1. This CDR3 comprises 14 residues. The junction had 7 bases not matched to a gene; V was cut back by 4 bases and J by 10 bases. Per germline, CDR1 SGHTA and CDR2 FQGNSA. The CDR3 is CASSSRDRGLGAFF. Written as DNA, the CDR3 is TGTGCCAGCAGCTCGCGGGACAGGGGGCTAGGAGCTTTCTTT.

In its sample, this clone was seen a few times. The chain has TRBV30 and TRBJ1-2; 7 bases map to TRBD1. Germline CDR1 and CDR2: GTSNPN and SVGIG (reference sequence). The trim removed 2 bases at V and 2 bases at J, leaving 2 bases unmatched. CDR3 length: 13 residues. The chain's CDR3 is CAWSSGGNYGYTF. CDR3 nucleotide sequence: TGTGCCTGGAGTTCAGGGGGAAACTATGGCTACACCTTC.

The chain carries TRBV28 and TRBJ2-3, with TRBD1 identical over 7 bases. Germline trimming cut 10 bases from V and 0 bases from J; bases unmatched to any gene: 10. CDR1 and CDR2 from the germline V gene are MDHEN and SYDVKM. CDR3 size: 15 residues. The chain's CDR3 is CATLLDRTSTDTQYF. The CDR3 DNA sequence: TGTGCCACCCTACTGGACAGGACTAGCACAGATACGCAGTATTTT.

The V gene is TRBV2, the J gene TRBJ1-1, with D possibly being TRBD1 (6 bases). The CDR3 runs 15 residues. Germline V gives CDR1 SNHLY, CDR2 FYNNEI. V lost 7 bases to trimming and J lost 4 bases, with 19 bases between them. The CDR3 spells CASNHQQGRGTEAFF. The CDR3 nucleotides are TGTGCCAGCAACCACCAACAGGGAAGAGGCACTGAAGCTTTCTTT.

The chain joins TRBV5-5 to TRBJ1-1; D gene ambiguous. Germline V gene lookup returns CDR1 SGHKS and CDR2 YYEKEE (reference sequence). Between the trimmed V and J ends, which lost 1 base and 0 bases, there was a span of 13 bases. CDR3 length equals 16 residues. CDR3 DNA sequence: TGTGCCAGCAGCTTGTTTAGGGAGAACATGAACACTGAAGCTTTCTTT. Translation gives CASSLFRENMNTEAFF. Filled out from reference TRBV5-5 and TRBJ1-1, the complete variable domain reads DAGVTQSPTHLIKTRGQQVTLRCSPISGHKSVSWYQQVLGQGPQFIFQYYEKEERGRGNFPDRFSARQFPNYSSELNVNALLLGDSALYLCASSLFRENMNTEAFFGQGTRLTVV.